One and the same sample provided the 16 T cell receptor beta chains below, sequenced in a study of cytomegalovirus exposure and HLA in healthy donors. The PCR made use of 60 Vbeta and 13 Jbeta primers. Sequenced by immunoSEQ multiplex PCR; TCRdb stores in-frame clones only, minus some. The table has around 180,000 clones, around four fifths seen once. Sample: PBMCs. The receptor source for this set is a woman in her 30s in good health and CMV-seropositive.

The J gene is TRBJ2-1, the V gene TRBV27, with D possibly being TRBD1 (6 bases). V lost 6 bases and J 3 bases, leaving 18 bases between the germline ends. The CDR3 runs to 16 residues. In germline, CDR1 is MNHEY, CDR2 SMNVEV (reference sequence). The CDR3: CASSPEQGLNYNEQFF. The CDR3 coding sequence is TGTGCCAGCAGCCCAGAACAGGGTCTAAACTACAATGAGCAGTTCTTC.

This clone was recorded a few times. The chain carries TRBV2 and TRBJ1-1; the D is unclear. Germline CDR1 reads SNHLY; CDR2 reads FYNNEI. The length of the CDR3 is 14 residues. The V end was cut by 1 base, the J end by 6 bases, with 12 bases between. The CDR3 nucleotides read TGTGCCAGCAGTGAAGTAGGAGGGCTCGCTGAAGCTTTCTTT. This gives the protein CASSEVGGLAEAFF.

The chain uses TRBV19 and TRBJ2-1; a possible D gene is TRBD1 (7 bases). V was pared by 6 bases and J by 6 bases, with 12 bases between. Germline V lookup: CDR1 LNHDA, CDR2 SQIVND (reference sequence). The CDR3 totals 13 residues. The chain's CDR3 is CASSTQGGNEQFF. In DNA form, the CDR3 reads TGTGCCAGTAGCACGCAGGGGGGCAATGAGCAGTTCTTC.

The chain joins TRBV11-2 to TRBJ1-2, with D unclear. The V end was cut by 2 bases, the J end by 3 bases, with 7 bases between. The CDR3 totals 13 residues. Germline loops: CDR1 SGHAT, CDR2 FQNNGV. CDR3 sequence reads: CASSLFPDYGYTF. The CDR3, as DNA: TGTGCCAGCAGCTTATTTCCCGACTATGGCTACACCTTC.

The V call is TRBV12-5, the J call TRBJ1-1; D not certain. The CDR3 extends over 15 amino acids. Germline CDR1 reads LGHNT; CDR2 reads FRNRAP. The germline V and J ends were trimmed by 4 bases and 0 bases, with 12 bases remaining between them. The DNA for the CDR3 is TGTGCTAGTGGTTCGATACGGGGTTTGAACACTGAAGCTTTCTTT. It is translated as CASGSIRGLNTEAFF.

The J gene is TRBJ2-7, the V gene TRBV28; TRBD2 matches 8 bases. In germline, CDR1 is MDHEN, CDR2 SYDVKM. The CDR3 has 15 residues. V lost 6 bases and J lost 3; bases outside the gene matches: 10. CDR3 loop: CASSLFREGLYEQYF. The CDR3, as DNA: TGTGCCAGCAGCCTCTTTCGGGAGGGCCTCTACGAGCAGTACTTC.

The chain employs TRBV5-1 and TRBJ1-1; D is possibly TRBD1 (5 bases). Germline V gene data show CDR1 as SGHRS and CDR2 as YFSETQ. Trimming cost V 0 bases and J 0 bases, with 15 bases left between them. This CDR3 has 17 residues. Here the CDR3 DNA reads TGCGCCAGCAGCTTGGGCCCGGGGGACGGGATGAACACTGAAGCTTTCTTT. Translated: CASSLGPGDGMNTEAFF.

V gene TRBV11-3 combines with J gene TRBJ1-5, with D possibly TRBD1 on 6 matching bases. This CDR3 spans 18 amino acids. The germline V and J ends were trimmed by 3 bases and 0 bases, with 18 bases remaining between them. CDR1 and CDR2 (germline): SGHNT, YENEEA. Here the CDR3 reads CASSLPPGHSPSNQPQHF. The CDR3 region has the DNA TGTGCCAGCAGCTTGCCTCCGGGACACAGCCCTAGCAATCAGCCCCAGCATTTT.

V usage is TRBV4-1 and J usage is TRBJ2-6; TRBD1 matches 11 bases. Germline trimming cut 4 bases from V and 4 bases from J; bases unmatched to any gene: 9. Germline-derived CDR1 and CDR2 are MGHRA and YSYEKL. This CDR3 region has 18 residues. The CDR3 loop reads CASSLLGQGARGANVLTF. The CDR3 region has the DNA TGCGCCAGCAGCCTATTAGGACAGGGGGCGCGGGGGGCCAACGTCCTGACTTTC.

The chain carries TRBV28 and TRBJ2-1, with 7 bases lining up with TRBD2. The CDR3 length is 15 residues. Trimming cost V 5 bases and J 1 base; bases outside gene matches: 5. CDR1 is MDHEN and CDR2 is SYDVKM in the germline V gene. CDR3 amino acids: CASSAGTTSYNEQFF. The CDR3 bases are TGTGCCAGCAGTGCCGGGACTACTTCCTACAATGAGCAGTTCTTC.

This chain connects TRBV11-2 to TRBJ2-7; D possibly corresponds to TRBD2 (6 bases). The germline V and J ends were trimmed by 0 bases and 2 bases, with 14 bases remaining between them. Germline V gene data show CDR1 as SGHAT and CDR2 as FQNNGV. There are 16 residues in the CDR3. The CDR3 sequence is CASSLDRSGSPYEQYF. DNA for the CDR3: TGTGCCAGCAGCTTAGATCGTAGCGGCTCTCCCTACGAGCAGTACTTC.

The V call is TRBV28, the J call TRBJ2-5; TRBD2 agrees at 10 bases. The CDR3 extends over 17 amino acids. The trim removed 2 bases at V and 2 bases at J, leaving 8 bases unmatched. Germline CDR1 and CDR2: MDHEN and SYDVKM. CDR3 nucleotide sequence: TGTGCCAGCAGTTTACGATCCGTACTAGCGGGGCAAGAGACCCAGTACTTC. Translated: CASSLRSVLAGQETQYF.

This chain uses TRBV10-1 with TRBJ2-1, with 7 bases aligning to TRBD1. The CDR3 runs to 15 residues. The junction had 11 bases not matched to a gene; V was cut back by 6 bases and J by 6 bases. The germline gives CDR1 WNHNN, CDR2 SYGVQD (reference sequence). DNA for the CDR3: TGCGCCAGCAGCCCCCGGGCAGGGGACAGCAATGAGCAGTTCTTC. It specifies CASSPRAGDSNEQFF.

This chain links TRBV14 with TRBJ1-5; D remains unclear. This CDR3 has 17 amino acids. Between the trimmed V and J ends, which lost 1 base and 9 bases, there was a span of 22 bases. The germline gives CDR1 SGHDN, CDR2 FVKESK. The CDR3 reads CASSQGTTGASVRPQHF. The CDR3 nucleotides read TGTGCCAGCAGCCAAGGGACTACGGGCGCCTCTGTGCGGCCCCAGCATTTT.

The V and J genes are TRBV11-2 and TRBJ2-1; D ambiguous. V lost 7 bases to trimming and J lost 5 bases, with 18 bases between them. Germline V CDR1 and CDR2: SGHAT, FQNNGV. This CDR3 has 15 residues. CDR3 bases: TGTGCCAGCACCTCCATCTTTGGTGGCAACAATGAGCAGTTCTTC. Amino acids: CASTSIFGGNNEQFF.

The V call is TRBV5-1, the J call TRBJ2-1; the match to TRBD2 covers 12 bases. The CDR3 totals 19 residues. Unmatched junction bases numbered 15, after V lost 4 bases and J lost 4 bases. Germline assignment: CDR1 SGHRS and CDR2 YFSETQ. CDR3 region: CASSLASGRAPLPYNEQFF. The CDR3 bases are TGCGCCAGCAGCCTGGCTAGCGGGAGGGCGCCGCTTCCATACAATGAGCAGTTCTTC. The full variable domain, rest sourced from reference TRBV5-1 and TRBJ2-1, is KAGVTQTPRYLIKTRGQQVTLSCSPISGHRSVSWYQQTPGQGLQFLFEYFSETQRNKGNFPGRFSGRQFSNSRSEMNVSTLELGDSALYLCASSLASGRAPLPYNEQFFGPGTRLTVL.